A single sample gave rise to the 2 T cell receptor beta chains below, sequenced in a study of identical twins. TCRdb itself ran the 5' RACE reads through MiXCR, one entry per CDR3 protein. The sample consists of about 530,000 distinct CDR3 sequences, about a fifth of them appearing once. These data also featured in a second study, about yellow fever vaccine responses in identical twins.

The sample taken for sequencing was CD4+ T cells sorted from blood. These receptors originate from a woman aged 18-29 years in good health.

J is TRBJ2-1 and V is TRBV12-3 or TRBV12-4, with 7 bases matching TRBD2. V trimming: 7 bases; J trimming: 8 bases; junction bases outside the gene matches: 14. The CDR3 has 15 residues. The CDR3 spells CASTATSIDRDEQFF. The CDR3 DNA reads TGTGCCAGCACCGCGACTAGCATAGATCGTGATGAGCAGTTCTTC.

This clonotype was counted only a few times. The V gene is TRBV5-1, the J gene TRBJ2-3, with 10 bases matching TRBD2. The junction had 10 bases not matched to a gene; V was cut back by 4 bases and J by 2 bases. This CDR3 region has 17 residues. CDR1 is SGHRS and CDR2 is YFSETQ in the germline V gene. The CDR3 region is CASSGLAGVRNTDTQYF. In DNA form, the CDR3 reads TGCGCCAGCAGCGGCCTAGCGGGAGTTCGCAACACAGATACGCAGTATTTT.